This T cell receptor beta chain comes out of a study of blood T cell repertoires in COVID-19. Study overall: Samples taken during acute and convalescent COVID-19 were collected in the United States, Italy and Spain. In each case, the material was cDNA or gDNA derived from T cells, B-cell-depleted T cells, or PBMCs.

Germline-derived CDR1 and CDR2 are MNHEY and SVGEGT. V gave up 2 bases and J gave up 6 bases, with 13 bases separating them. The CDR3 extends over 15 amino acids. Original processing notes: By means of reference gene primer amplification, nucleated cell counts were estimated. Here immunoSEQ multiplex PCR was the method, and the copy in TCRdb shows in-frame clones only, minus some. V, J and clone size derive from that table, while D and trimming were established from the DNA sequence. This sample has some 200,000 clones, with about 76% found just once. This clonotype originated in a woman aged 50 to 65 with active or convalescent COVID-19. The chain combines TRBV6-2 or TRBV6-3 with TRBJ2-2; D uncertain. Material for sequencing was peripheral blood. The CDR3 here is CASSYPPRGAGELFF. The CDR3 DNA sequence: TGTGCCAGCAGTTACCCTCCTCGCGGCGCCGGGGAGCTGTTTTTT.